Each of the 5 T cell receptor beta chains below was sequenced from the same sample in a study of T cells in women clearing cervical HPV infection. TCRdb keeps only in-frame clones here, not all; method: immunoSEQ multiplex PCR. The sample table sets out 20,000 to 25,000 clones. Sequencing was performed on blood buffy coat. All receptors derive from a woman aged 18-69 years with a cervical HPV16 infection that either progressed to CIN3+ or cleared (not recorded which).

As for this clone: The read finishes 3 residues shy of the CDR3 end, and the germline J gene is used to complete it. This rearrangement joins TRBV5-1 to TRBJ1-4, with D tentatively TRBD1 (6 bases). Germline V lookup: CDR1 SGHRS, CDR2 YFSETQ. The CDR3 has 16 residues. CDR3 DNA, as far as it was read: TGCGCCAGCAGCTTGGGCGGACAGTCGTTAATAGGGTCA. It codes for CASSLGGQSLIGS. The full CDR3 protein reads CASSLGGQSLIGSLFF.

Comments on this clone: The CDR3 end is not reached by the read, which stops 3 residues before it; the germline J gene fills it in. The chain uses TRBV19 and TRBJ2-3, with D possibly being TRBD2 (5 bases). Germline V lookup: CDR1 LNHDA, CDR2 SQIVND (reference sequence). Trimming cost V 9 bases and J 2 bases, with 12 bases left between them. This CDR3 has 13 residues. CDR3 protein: CASLGLFTDTQYF. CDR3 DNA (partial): TGTGCCAGCCTCGGACTCTTCACAGATACG. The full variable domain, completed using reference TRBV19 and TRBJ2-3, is DGGITQSPKYLFRKEGQNVTLSCEQNLNHDAMYWYRQDPGQGLRLIYYSQIVNDFQKGDIAEGYSVSREKKESFPLTVTSAQKNPTAFYLCASLGLFTDTQYFGPGTRLTVL.

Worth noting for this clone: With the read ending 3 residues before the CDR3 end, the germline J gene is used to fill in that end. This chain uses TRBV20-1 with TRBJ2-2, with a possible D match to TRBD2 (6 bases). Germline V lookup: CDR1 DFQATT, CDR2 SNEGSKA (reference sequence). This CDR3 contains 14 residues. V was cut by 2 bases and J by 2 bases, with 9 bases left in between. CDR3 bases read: TGCAGTGCTAGACTGCGGGGAAACACCGGGGAG. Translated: CSARLRGNTGE. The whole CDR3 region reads CSARLRGNTGELFF.

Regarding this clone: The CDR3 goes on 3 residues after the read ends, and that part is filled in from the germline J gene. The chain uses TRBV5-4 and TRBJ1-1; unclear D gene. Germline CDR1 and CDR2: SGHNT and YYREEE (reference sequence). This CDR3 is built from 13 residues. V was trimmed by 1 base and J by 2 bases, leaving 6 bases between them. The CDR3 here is CASSLTVNTEAFF. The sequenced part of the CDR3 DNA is TGTGCCAGCAGCTTGACAGTAAACACTGAA. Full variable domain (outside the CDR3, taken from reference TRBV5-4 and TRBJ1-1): ETGVTQSPTHLIKTRGQQVTLRCSSQSGHNTVSWYQQALGQGPQFIFQYYREEENGRGNFPPRFSGLQFPNYSSELNVNALELDDSALYLCASSLTVNTEAFFGQGTRLTVV.

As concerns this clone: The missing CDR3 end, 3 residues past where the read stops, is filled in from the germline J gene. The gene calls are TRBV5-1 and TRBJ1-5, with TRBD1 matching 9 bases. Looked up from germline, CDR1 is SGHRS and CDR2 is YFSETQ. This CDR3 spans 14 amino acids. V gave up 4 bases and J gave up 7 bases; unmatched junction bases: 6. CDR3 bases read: TGCGCCAGCAGCCCGGGACAGGGCATACAGCCC. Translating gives CASSPGQGIQP. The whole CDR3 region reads CASSPGQGIQPQHF.